This T cell receptor beta chain originates from a study of T-cell reconstitution after alpha-beta-depleted transplantation in children. Findings and limits, study-wide: The authors attributed T-cell counts and diversity one year after transplant mostly to newly produced T cells. As was reported, about two months after transplant, alpha-beta T cells came from several hundred expanded graft clones. Surviving thymic progenitors and recipient T cells were the source of high TCRbeta diversity at day 60 in some patients.

CDR1 and CDR2 (germline): MNHEY, SMNVEV (reference sequence). The CDR3 totals 15 residues. V lost 7 bases, J lost 1 base, and 17 bases lay in between. On this clonotype itself: The target antigen is unknown.

The authors prepared the TCRbeta library with unique molecular identifiers. MiXCR, applied by TCRdb to the PCR reads, yields one record per CDR3 protein. The table records 900,000 or so distinct CDR3 sequences, approximately 15% of them present only once. The clonotype comes from a male patient younger than 18 who had a stem cell transplant for acute lymphoblastic leukemia, so the T cells may come from the graft donor. The sequenced sample was PBMCs, mostly from graft donor cells, obtained 360 days after TCRalphabeta/CD19-depleted stem cell transplant. The chain combines TRBV27 with TRBJ2-7; possible D gene TRBD1, 6 bases. CDR3 sequence reads: CASTSVGAGSYEQYF. CDR3 nucleotides: TGTGCCAGCACGTCCGTGGGGGCTGGGTCCTACGAGCAGTACTTC.